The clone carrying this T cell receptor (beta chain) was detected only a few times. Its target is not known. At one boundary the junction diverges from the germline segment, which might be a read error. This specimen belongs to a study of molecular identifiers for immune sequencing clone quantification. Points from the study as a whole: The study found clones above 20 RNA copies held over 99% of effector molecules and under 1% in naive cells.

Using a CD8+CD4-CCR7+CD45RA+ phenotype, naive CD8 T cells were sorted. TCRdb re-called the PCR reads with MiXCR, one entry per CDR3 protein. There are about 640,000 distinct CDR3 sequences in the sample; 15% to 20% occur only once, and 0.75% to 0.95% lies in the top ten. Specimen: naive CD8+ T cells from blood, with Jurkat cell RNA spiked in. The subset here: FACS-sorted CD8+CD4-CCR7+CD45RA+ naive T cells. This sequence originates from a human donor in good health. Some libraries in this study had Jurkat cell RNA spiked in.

The CDR3 region has the DNA TGTGCCAGCAGAAAGGACAGGGGGACGACCTACGGGCAGTACTTC. Translated, it gives CASRKDRGTTYGQYF. The chain is built from TRBV13 and TRBJ2-7, with TRBD1 matching 10 bases. The CDR3 spans 15 residues. The germline CDR1 and CDR2 sequences are PRHDT and FYEKMQ (reference sequence).